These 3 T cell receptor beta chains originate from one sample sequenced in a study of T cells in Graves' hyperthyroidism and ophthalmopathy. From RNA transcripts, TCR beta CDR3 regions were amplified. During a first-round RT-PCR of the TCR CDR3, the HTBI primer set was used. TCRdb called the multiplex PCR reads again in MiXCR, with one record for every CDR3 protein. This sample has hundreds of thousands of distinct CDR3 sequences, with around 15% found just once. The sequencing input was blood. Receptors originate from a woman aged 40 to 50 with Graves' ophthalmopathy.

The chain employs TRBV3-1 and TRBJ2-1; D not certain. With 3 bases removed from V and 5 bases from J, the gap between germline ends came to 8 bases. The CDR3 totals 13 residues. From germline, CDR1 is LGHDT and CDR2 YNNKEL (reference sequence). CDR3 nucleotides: TGTGCCAGCAGCCAGTCCCTAAACAATGAGCAGTTCTTC. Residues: CASSQSLNNEQFF.

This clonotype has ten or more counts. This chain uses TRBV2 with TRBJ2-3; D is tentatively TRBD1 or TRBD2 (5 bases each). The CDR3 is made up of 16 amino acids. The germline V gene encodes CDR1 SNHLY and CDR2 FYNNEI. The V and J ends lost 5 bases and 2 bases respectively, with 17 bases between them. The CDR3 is CASSPGSSLLTDTQYF. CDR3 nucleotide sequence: TGTGCCAGCAGTCCAGGGAGTTCCCTACTCACAGATACGCAGTATTTT.

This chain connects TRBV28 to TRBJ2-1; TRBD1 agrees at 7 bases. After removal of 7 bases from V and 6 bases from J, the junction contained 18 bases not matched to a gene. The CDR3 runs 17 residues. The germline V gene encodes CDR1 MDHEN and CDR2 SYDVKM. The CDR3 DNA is TGTGCCAGCACCCCTCCTCTCTGGGGGACAGCCAGCAATGAGCAGTTCTTC. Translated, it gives CASTPPLWGTASNEQFF.